What follows are 19 T cell receptor beta chains derived from one specimen sequenced in a study of blood T cell repertoires in COVID-19. The table came from immunoSEQ multiplex PCR; TCRdb's copy has only in-frame clones and leaves some out. Of some 170,000 clones listed, roughly 81% were seen once; the top ten hold approximately 9.9%. Sequencing was done on a sample of peripheral blood. These receptors all stem from a woman aged 40 to 50 with COVID-19, enrolled during active disease.

This chain joins TRBV28 and TRBJ1-5; D unclear. Trimming stripped 5 bases from V and 6 bases from J, with 8 bases between. CDR3 size: 12 residues. Germline CDR1 and CDR2: MDHEN and SYDVKM. CDR3: CASSPGSQPQHF. The CDR3 region has the DNA TGTGCCAGCAGTCCAGGTAGTCAGCCCCAGCATTTT.

The chain has TRBV3-1 (or the pseudogene TRBV3-2) and TRBJ2-2; 9 bases are a match to TRBD2. V was pared by 4 bases and J by 0 bases, with 12 bases of the junction left unmatched. The CDR3 length is 19 residues. Germline V gene sequence: CDR1 LGHDT, CDR2 YNNKEL (reference sequence). CDR3 loop: CASSLLGIAGVANTGELFF. CDR3 in DNA: TGTGCCAGCAGCCTCCTTGGGATAGCGGGAGTAGCGAACACCGGGGAGCTGTTTTTT.

V gene TRBV19 combines with J gene TRBJ2-2; TRBD2 matches at 10 bases. The CDR3 contains 16 residues. Germline V gene data show CDR1 as LNHDA and CDR2 as SQIVND (reference sequence). V trimming: 3 bases; J trimming: 0 bases; junction bases outside the gene matches: 1. In DNA, the CDR3 is TGTGCCAGTAGTATTCTAGCGGGAGCGAACACCGGGGAGCTGTTTTTT. It is translated as CASSILAGANTGELFF.

The chain employs TRBV20-1 and TRBJ2-1, with D unresolved. Germline lookup yields CDR1 DFQATT and CDR2 SNEGSKA (reference sequence). V lost 3 bases and J lost 10, with 10 bases in between. The CDR3 has 11 amino acids. CDR3 nucleotide sequence: TGCAGTGCTAGCCCGCTAGTGGAGCAGTTCTTC. It encodes CSASPLVEQFF.

V and J are TRBV18 and TRBJ2-5, with 7 bases that match TRBD1. CDR3 length: 13 residues. Germline CDR1 reads KGHSH; CDR2 reads LQKENI. The J segment lost 8 bases and the V segment lost 0 bases, leaving 3 bases of the junction unmatched. CDR3 sequence: CASSPPTGDTQYF. The CDR3 nucleotides read TGTGCCAGCTCACCACCCACAGGGGATACCCAGTACTTC.

V and J are TRBV15 and TRBJ1-4; D remains unclear. Per the germline V gene, CDR1 is LNHNV and CDR2 is YYDKDF (reference sequence). Trimming stripped 3 bases from V and 8 bases from J, with 10 bases between. This CDR3 has 13 amino acids. Here the CDR3 reads CATSRGEGEKLFF. The CDR3 DNA sequence: TGTGCCACCAGCAGGGGTGAGGGCGAAAAACTGTTTTTT.

J is TRBJ1-1 and V is TRBV2; D gene uncertain. This CDR3 is 11 amino acids long. The germline gives CDR1 SNHLY, CDR2 FYNNEI. Trimming stripped 6 bases from V and 2 bases from J, with 4 bases between. This CDR3 reads CASRSNTEAFF. The CDR3 DNA reads TGTGCCAGCAGGAGTAACACTGAAGCTTTCTTT.

The chain links TRBV6-5 to TRBJ2-7, with a tentative D call TRBD1 (6 bases). The CDR3 is 14 amino acids. In germline, CDR1 is MNHEY, CDR2 SVGAGI. V shed 7 bases and J shed 2 bases, with 15 bases lying between them. The CDR3 loop reads CASTLRDITYEQYF. In DNA form, the CDR3 reads TGTGCCAGCACCCTCAGGGACATAACCTACGAGCAGTACTTC.

V gene TRBV2 combines with J gene TRBJ1-4; 9 bases match TRBD1. V was pared by 4 bases and J by 4 bases, with 1 base of the junction left unmatched. The CDR3 is 14 amino acids. In germline, CDR1 is SNHLY, CDR2 FYNNEI. CDR3 DNA: TGTGCCAGCAGTGTGGACAGGGGTAATGAAAAACTGTTTTTT. It is translated as CASSVDRGNEKLFF.

Here the CDR3 reads CATQWTGRNEQFF. The CDR3 nucleotides read TGTGCCACCCAATGGACAGGGCGCAATGAGCAGTTCTTC. The rearrangement links TRBV10-3 to TRBJ2-1, with TRBD1 identical over 8 bases. Germline CDR1 is ENHRY and CDR2 is SYGVKD. The CDR3 is 13 amino acids. With 10 bases clipped from V and 6 bases from J, the junction kept 8 bases outside the gene matches.

The gene calls are TRBV13 and TRBJ1-1, with D maybe TRBD1 (5 bases). CDR1 and CDR2 from the germline V gene are PRHDT and FYEKMQ (reference sequence). V was pared by 2 bases and J by 4 bases, with 11 bases between. The CDR3 loop spans 14 amino acids. CDR3 coding DNA: TGTGCCAGCAGCTTATCCAGGGTTGGCACTGAAGCTTTCTTT. Translation: CASSLSRVGTEAFF.

V is TRBV3-1 (or the pseudogene TRBV3-2) and J is TRBJ1-4, with D tentatively TRBD1 (5 bases). This CDR3 is built from 15 residues. CDR1 is LGHDT and CDR2 is YNNKEL in the germline V gene (reference sequence). V lost 1 base to trimming and J lost 3 bases, with 9 bases between them. CDR3 in DNA: TGTGCCAGCAGCCAAGTTCGACAGCCTAATGAAAAACTGTTTTTT. Translating it yields CASSQVRQPNEKLFF.

The chain couples TRBV4-1 to TRBJ1-2; 10 bases agree with TRBD1. Germline CDR1 and CDR2: MGHRA and YSYEKL. This CDR3 spans 14 amino acids. Trimming took 0 bases from V and 6 from J; bases not matched to a gene: 1. CDR3: CASSQEGTGDGYTF. DNA of the CDR3: TGCGCCAGCAGCCAAGAGGGGACAGGGGATGGCTACACCTTC.

The rearrangement links TRBV6-5 to TRBJ2-7; 8 bases match TRBD1. The CDR3 totals 16 residues. The V and J ends lost 2 bases and 4 bases, in that order; junction bases with no gene match: 10. Germline V CDR1 and CDR2: MNHEY, SVGAGI. The CDR3, as DNA: TGTGCCAGCAGTTACCGGAGAGTTGGACAGGGATACGAGCAGTACTTC. Its translation is CASSYRRVGQGYEQYF.

The V call is TRBV28, the J call TRBJ2-7; TRBD2 aligns across 10 bases. Trimming at V came to 2 bases and at J to 4 bases, leaving 5 bases not matched to a gene. The CDR3 has 15 amino acids. Germline V CDR1 and CDR2: MDHEN, SYDVKM. CDR3: CASSLRLAGAYEQYF. The CDR3 DNA reads TGTGCCAGCAGTTTAAGGCTAGCGGGAGCGTACGAGCAGTACTTC.

Here the CDR3 reads CASSSSVGTGQGRETQYF. The CDR3, as DNA: TGTGCCAGCAGCTCGTCCGTCGGTACGGGACAGGGAAGGGAGACCCAGTACTTC. The chain combines TRBV11-3 with TRBJ2-5, with TRBD1 matching over 9 bases. V trimming: 4 bases; J trimming: 5 bases; junction bases outside the gene matches: 17. Germline CDR1 SGHNT, CDR2 YENEEA. The CDR3 sequence is 18 residues long. Drawing the rest from reference TRBV11-3 and TRBJ2-5, the complete variable domain is EAGVVQSPRYKIIEKKQPVAFWCNPISGHNTLYWYLQNLGQGPELLIRYENEEAVDDSQLPKDRFSAERLKGVDSTLKIQPAELGDSAVYLCASSSSVGTGQGRETQYFGPGTRLLVL.

As DNA, the CDR3 is TGTGCCAGCAGCTTAGCTATTAGCAGCACAGATACGCAGTATTTT. As protein: CASSLAISSTDTQYF. This rearrangement joins TRBV7-2 to TRBJ2-3, with unresolved D. V dropped 0 bases and J dropped 0 bases, with 7 bases sitting between them. Germline V gene sequence: CDR1 SGHTA, CDR2 FQGNSA. The CDR3 runs to 15 residues.

This chain joins TRBV3-1 (or the pseudogene TRBV3-2) and TRBJ1-2; TRBD1 might be the D (5 bases). Germline values: CDR1 LGHDT, CDR2 YNNKEL (reference sequence). The CDR3 spans 14 residues. V was cut by 3 bases and J by 3 bases, with 11 bases left in between. CDR3 in amino acids: CASSQVGDDYGYTF. CDR3 bases: TGTGCCAGCAGCCAGGTAGGGGATGACTATGGCTACACCTTC.

The chain uses TRBV10-3 and TRBJ1-2; 9 bases are shared with TRBD1. In germline, CDR1 is ENHRY, CDR2 SYGVKD. Losses at the gene ends were 6 bases for V and 4 bases for J; bases not matched to a gene: 9. The length of the CDR3 is 15 residues. The CDR3 DNA follows: TGTGCCATCAGCGTTACAGGGGGCGTCGGCTATGGCTACACCTTC. Translated: CAISVTGGVGYGYTF.